This TCR beta chain was identified during a study of blood T cell repertoires in COVID-19 (dated by TCRdb to 2020 to 2021). General notes on the study: The collaborator samples originated in the United States, Italy and Spain and spanned the acute and convalescent phases of COVID-19. The prospective study material was composed of cDNA or gDNA derived from T cells, B-cell-depleted T cells, or PBMCs. Subjects who had been exposed to COVID-19, were actively infected with it, or had recovered from it provided the deeply sampled blood TCRbeta repertoires that made up the dataset. The repertoires were released in a freely available public database intended as a resource for research on the immune response to SARS-CoV-2. The samples were drawn from the first 160 participants of the ongoing ImmuneRACE study and from over a thousand subjects provided by 6 global collaborators. Nearly every sample came with metadata listing a de-identified subject ID, COVID-19 status, age in years and sex. Where HLA class I and class II types were available, the types were taken from metadata supplied by the sample provider, not from assay-based typing. What the study reported, not specific to this receptor: How much clinical and demographic metadata was included differed by source and by participant, and the metadata was provided uncurated.

Whole blood was collected in K2EDTA tubes by collaborating institutions according to the institutions' own protocols. Collaborator samples were shipped for TCRbeta analysis as frozen whole blood, isolated PBMCs, or DNA extracted from either sample type. The immunoSEQ Assay, a bias-controlled multiplex PCR, was used to amplify TCRbeta CDR3 regions from genomic DNA. In the paper's pipeline: Within the assay, amplification of reference gene primers was used to estimate how many nucleated cells each sample contained. Sequence reads were collapsed and filtered to measure the absolute abundance of every unique TCRbeta CDR3 rearrangement. For each sample, productive Simpson clonality was calculated as the square root of Simpson's diversity index over productive rearrangements. TCRdb holds this immuneACCESS table with in-frame rearrangements only. Some clones are missing; in checked studies, unresolved V genes explain under half, and the rest has no known cause. Clone size and V and J calls were adopted from that table, with D and trimming inferred from the DNA. Present in this sample are roughly 100,000 clones, about 80% of which were seen just once. The ten largest clonotypes hold about 9.4% of the sample.

The CDR3, cysteine through phenylalanine, is 13 amino acids long. Here the CDR3 DNA is all that survives: 39 bases in frame from base 1. The germline V gene provides CDR1 SGHTA and CDR2 FQGNSA. V is clipped by 5 bases and J by 4 bases, and the sequence between their germline boundaries is 9 bases long. This clone came up a few times. The antigen it binds to is not known. No clone much larger than this one lies a single base away; base qualities are absent. The specimen sequenced was peripheral blood. The rearrangement combines TRBV7-2 with TRBJ1-5, with TRBD1 tentatively as D gene (6 bases match). The clonotype comes from an older man with acute or convalescent COVID-19. Here is the DNA: TGTGCCAGCAGCGTGGACAGAAATCAGCCCCAGCATTTT. This codes for CASSVDRNQPQHF.